These T cell receptor beta chains were read from a single sample in a study of shared clonotypes between healthy human individuals. Here immunoSEQ multiplex PCR was the method, and the copy in TCRdb shows in-frame clones only, minus some. The table includes fewer than 2.5 million clones, roughly 93% detected once. Material for sequencing was naive CD4+ T cells from PBMCs. Source of these receptors: a man aged 18 to 29 in good health. Some clones in this sample may be carry-over from other donors' samples. Each CDR3 is given with its conserved first and last residue. Fields, in order: clone size, V gene, D gene, J gene, CDR3 protein, CDR3 DNA. A D gene is named only where the DNA matches it firmly. Not all rows give a size; the values are once, few, many and, for expanded clones, a class.

once	TRBV4-1	NA	TRBJ1-2	CASSQVGGGGYGYTF	TGCGCCAGCAGCCAAGTGGGGGGGGGAGGCTATGGCTACACCTTC
NA	TRBV29-1	NA	TRBJ2-1	CSVALYTNEQFF	TGCAGCGTAGCGCTATACACCAATGAGCAGTTCTTC
NA	TRBV10-3	NA	TRBJ2-3	CAISDWGRPSTDTQYF	TGTGCCATCAGTGATTGGGGACGCCCTAGCACAGATACGCAGTATTTT
NA	TRBV5-1	TRBD2	TRBJ2-1	CASSYGGASYNEQFF	TGCGCCAGCAGCTACGGGGGGGCCTCCTACAATGAGCAGTTCTTC
NA	TRBV7-6	NA	TRBJ2-5	CASSLYGGETQYF	TGTGCCAGCAGCTTGTATGGGGGTGAGACCCAGTACTTC
NA	TRBV27	NA	TRBJ2-5	CASSYQIWETQYF	TGTGCCAGCAGTTACCAAATTTGGGAGACCCAGTACTTC
NA	TRBV19	NA	TRBJ2-1	CASSPQGSSYNEQFF	TGTGCCAGTAGTCCCCAGGGGAGCTCCTACAATGAGCAGTTCTTC
NA	TRBV28	NA	TRBJ2-7	CASSRIHGYEQYF	TGTGCCAGCAGTCGGATCCACGGATACGAGCAGTACTTC
NA	TRBV15	TRBD2	TRBJ2-5	CATSRGGSLETQYF	TGTGCCACCAGCAGAGGCGGGAGCTTGGAGACCCAGTACTTC
NA	TRBV7-8	TRBD1	TRBJ2-2	CASSFLTGGTGELFF	TGTGCCAGCAGCTTTCTGACAGGGGGGACCGGGGAGCTGTTTTTT
NA	TRBV14	NA	TRBJ2-4	CASSQVWANIQYF	TGTGCCAGCAGCCAAGTGTGGGCGAACATTCAGTACTTC
NA	TRBV2	NA	TRBJ2-3	CASRVRDTQYF	TGTGCCAGCAGGGTCCGGGATACGCAGTATTTT
NA	TRBV28	NA	TRBJ1-1	CASSPYGTTNTEAFF	TGTGCCAGCAGTCCCTACGGGACAACAAACACTGAAGCTTTCTTT
NA	TRBV5-5	TRBD2	TRBJ2-1	CASSLGPLAGVPFF	TGTGCCAGCAGCTTGGGTCCCCTAGCGGGAGTCCCGTTCTTC
NA	TRBV9	NA	TRBJ2-1	CASSVVGGPYNEQFF	TGTGCCAGCAGCGTAGTGGGCGGACCATACAATGAGCAGTTCTTC
NA	TRBV29-1	TRBD1	TRBJ1-2	CSGGGQGDRYGYTF	TGCAGCGGGGGGGGACAGGGCGACCGTTATGGCTACACCTTC
once	TRBV28	TRBD2	TRBJ2-3	CASSSPGSGRTDTQYF	TGTGCCAGCAGTTCCCCGGGGAGCGGGAGGACAGATACGCAGTATTTT
once	TRBV23-1	NA	TRBJ1-3	CASSQRGHGDWPGNTIYF	TGCGCCAGCAGTCAAAGGGGCCACGGGGACTGGCCTGGAAACACCATATATTTT
few	TRBV4-1	TRBD1	TRBJ1-2	CASSPGGQGARGYTF	TGCGCCAGCAGCCCGGGGGGACAGGGGGCGCGGGGCTACACCTTC
NA	TRBV6-1	NA	TRBJ1-1	CASSERPRLEAFF	TGTGCCAGCAGTGAACGCCCGCGGCTTGAAGCTTTCTTT
NA	TRBV7-2	TRBD2	TRBJ2-1	CASSFGGSSDEQFF	TGTGCCAGCAGCTTCGGGGGGTCGAGCGATGAGCAGTTCTTC
once	TRBV6-1	NA	TRBJ2-2	CASSVWVTGELFF	TGTGCCAGCAGTGTGTGGGTCACCGGGGAGCTGTTTTTT
NA	TRBV27	NA	TRBJ1-1	CASSPPGNTEAFF	TGTGCCAGCAGTCCCCCAGGGAACACTGAAGCTTTCTTT
once	TRBV7-9	TRBD1	TRBJ2-3	CASSYRGWSSGGSTDTQYF	TGTGCCAGCAGCTACAGGGGGTGGTCGAGCGGAGGAAGCACAGATACGCAGTATTTT
once	TRBV5-4	NA	TRBJ1-2	CASSLSHGRDYGYTF	TGTGCCAGCAGCTTGAGTCATGGCAGGGACTATGGCTACACCTTC
NA	TRBV28	NA	TRBJ2-7	CASSLPPDEQYF	TGTGCCAGCAGTTTACCCCCGGACGAGCAGTACTTC
NA	TRBV5-1	NA	TRBJ2-2	CASSADSNGAGELFF	TGCGCCAGCAGCGCAGACTCAAATGGGGCCGGGGAGCTGTTTTTT
NA	TRBV6-1	TRBD1	TRBJ2-5	CASRGPGTGTQYF	TGTGCCAGCAGGGGGCCGGGGACAGGGACCCAGTACTTC
NA	TRBV29-1	TRBD1	TRBJ2-4	CSVEGTGRKNIQYF	TGCAGCGTTGAAGGGACAGGGCGCAAAAACATTCAGTACTTC
NA	TRBV12-2	NA	TRBJ2-3	CASRQPQASGSGLNMDTQYF	TGTGCAAGTCGTCAACCTCAAGCGAGCGGGAGTGGTCTTAATATGGATACGCAGTATTTT
NA	TRBV7-9	TRBD1	TRBJ2-4	CASSRGGQGRQNIQYF	TGTGCCAGCAGCCGGGGGGGACAGGGGCGGCAAAACATTCAGTACTTC
NA	TRBV28	NA	TRBJ2-7	CASSGGGQRYEQYF	TGTGCCAGCAGTGGGGGTGGGCAGAGGTACGAGCAGTACTTC
NA	TRBV18	NA	TRBJ2-2	CASSRDLGGELFF	TGTGCCAGCTCCCGGGACCTGGGCGGGGAGCTGTTTTTT
once	TRBV18	TRBD2	TRBJ2-2	CASSPPLASGRADTGELFF	TGTGCCAGCTCACCACCCCTCGCTAGCGGGAGGGCGGACACCGGGGAGCTGTTTTTT
NA	TRBV15	TRBD1	TRBJ2-2	CATSRAGGRTTGELFF	TGTGCCACCAGCAGGGCAGGGGGCAGAACCACCGGGGAGCTGTTTTTT
once	TRBV4-1	NA	TRBJ1-2	CASSHRAGSGGYTF	TGCGCCAGCAGCCACCGAGCTGGATCGGGAGGCTACACCTTC
NA	TRBV4-1	NA	TRBJ1-2	CASSQVGQMNYGYTF	TGCGCCAGCAGCCAAGTCGGGCAGATGAACTATGGCTACACCTTC
NA	TRBV28	NA	TRBJ2-7	CASTVFGSYEQYF	TGTGCCAGCACCGTTTTTGGCTCCTACGAGCAGTACTTC
NA	TRBV5-1	TRBD2	TRBJ2-3	CASSGAGRADTQYF	TGCGCCAGCAGCGGAGCAGGGAGGGCAGATACGCAGTATTTT
once	TRBV11-2	NA	TRBJ2-1	CASSLAWRDSYNEQFF	TGTGCCAGCAGCTTAGCGTGGAGGGATAGTTACAATGAGCAGTTCTTC
once	TRBV5-4	NA	TRBJ1-1	CASRPKQGPGTEAFF	TGTGCCAGCAGGCCAAAACAGGGCCCAGGAACTGAAGCTTTCTTT
NA	TRBV28	TRBD1	TRBJ2-3	CASSLSRGTDTQYF	TGTGCCAGCAGTTTGAGCAGGGGGACAGATACGCAGTATTTT
NA	TRBV21-1	NA	TRBJ2-5	CASSGLKRRQGSPQYF	TGTGCCAGCAGCGGACTGAAGCGCCGGCAGGGATCCCCCCAGTACTTC
NA	TRBV2	TRBD1	TRBJ1-1	CASSEAPWTGAEAFF	TGTGCCAGCAGTGAAGCCCCCTGGACAGGAGCTGAAGCTTTCTTT
NA	TRBV28	NA	TRBJ1-2	CASSLFGGMGPRPQSYGYTF	TGTGCCAGCAGTTTATTCGGGGGGATGGGCCCTAGACCACAGAGTTATGGCTACACCTTC
NA	TRBV7-9	TRBD2	TRBJ2-5	CASSSPRASGRGETQYF	TGTGCCAGCAGCTCCCCAAGGGCTAGCGGGAGAGGGGAGACCCAGTACTTC
NA	TRBV5-1	NA	TRBJ1-2	CASSLVIPPNNYGYTF	TGCGCCAGCAGCTTGGTGATCCCCCCTAATAACTATGGCTACACCTTC
NA	TRBV19	NA	TRBJ1-4	CASSIASPTNEKLFF	TGTGCCAGTAGTATCGCCAGCCCAACTAATGAAAAACTGTTTTTT
NA	TRBV9	NA	TRBJ2-6	CASRRFSGANVLTF	TGTGCCAGCCGTCGTTTCTCTGGGGCCAACGTCCTGACTTTC
NA	TRBV5-1	NA	TRBJ2-3	CASSLVQGTDTQYF	TGCGCCAGCAGCTTGGTCCAGGGCACAGATACGCAGTATTTT
NA	TRBV28	TRBD2	TRBJ2-2	CAGKRGTNTGELFF	TGTGCCGGAAAGCGGGGAACGAACACCGGGGAGCTGTTTTTT
NA	TRBV7-9	NA	TRBJ2-7	CASSLAGTPLYEQYF	TGTGCCAGCAGCTTAGCTGGGACCCCCCTCTACGAGCAGTACTTC
NA	TRBV7-2	NA	TRBJ1-5	CASSLGRQPQHF	TGTGCCAGCAGCTTAGGGCGGCAGCCCCAGCATTTT
NA	TRBV11-3	TRBD2	TRBJ2-7	CASSPGLAGRGEQYF	TGTGCCAGCAGCCCCGGACTAGCGGGACGAGGAGAGCAGTACTTC
NA	TRBV27	NA	TRBJ2-7	CASSPGSGGLAGYF	TGTGCCAGCAGCCCCGGCTCCGGGGGGCTAGCCGGGTACTTC